This TCR beta chain is drawn from a study of shared clonotypes between healthy human individuals. This clone has more than one count but fewer than ten. Method: immunoSEQ multiplex PCR; TCRdb's copy keeps in-frame clones and lacks some. The repertoire holds hundreds of thousands of clones, with about 90% as singletons. Naive CD8 cells lacked CD45RO and underwent positive selection for CCR7, leaving out terminally differentiated effector memory CD45RA+ cells. Per germline, CDR1 SGHDN and CDR2 FVKESK. The CDR3 spans 15 residues. V dropped 2 bases and J dropped 4; count of bases not matched to a gene: 3.

Sequenced material: naive CD8+ T cells sorted from blood. This receptor was taken from a man aged 25-45 years in good health. The chain employs TRBV14 and TRBJ2-1, with 9 positions matching TRBD2. In DNA, the CDR3 is TGTGCCAGCAGCCAACTAGCGGGATTGTACAATGAGCAGTTCTTC. Residues: CASSQLAGLYNEQFF. Full variable domain (outside the CDR3, taken from reference TRBV14 and TRBJ2-1): EAGVTQFPSHSVIEKGQTVTLRCDPISGHDNLYWYRRVMGKEIKFLLHFVKESKQDESGMPNNRFLAERTGGTYSTLKVQPAELEDSGVYFCASSQLAGLYNEQFFGPGTRLTVL.